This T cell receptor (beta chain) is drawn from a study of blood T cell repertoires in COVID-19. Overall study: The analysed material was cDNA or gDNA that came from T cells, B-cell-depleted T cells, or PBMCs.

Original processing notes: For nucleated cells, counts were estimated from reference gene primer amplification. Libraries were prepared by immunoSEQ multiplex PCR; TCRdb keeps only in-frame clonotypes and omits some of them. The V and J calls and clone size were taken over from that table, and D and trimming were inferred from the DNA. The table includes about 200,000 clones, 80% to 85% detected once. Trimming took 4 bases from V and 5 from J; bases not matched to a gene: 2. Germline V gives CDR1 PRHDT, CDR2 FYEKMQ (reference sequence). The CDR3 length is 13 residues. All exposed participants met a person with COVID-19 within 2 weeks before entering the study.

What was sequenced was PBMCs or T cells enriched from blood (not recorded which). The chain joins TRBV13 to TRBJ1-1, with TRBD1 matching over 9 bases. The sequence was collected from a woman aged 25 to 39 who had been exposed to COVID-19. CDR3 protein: CASSSDRGTEAFF. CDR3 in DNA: TGTGCCAGCAGCTCGGACAGGGGAACTGAAGCTTTCTTT. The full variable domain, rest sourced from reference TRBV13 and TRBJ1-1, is AAGVIQSPRHLIKEKRETATLKCYPIPRHDTVYWYQQGPGQDPQFLISFYEKMQSDKGSIPDRFSAQQFSDYHSELNMSSLELGDSALYFCASSSDRGTEAFFGQGTRLTVV.